The 27 T cell receptor beta chains below were found in one sample sequenced in a study of glioma-infiltrating T cells after dendritic cell vaccination. Time point of the sample: after dendritic cell vaccination, including at tumor progression/relapse. Sequenced by immunoSEQ multiplex PCR; TCRdb stores in-frame clones only, minus some. The table lists over 80,000 clones, more than 80% of them singletons. Sequences were derived from blood, sampled after dendritic cell vaccination. The receptors stem from a human donor with glioblastoma.

The chain employs TRBV10-1 and TRBJ1-5, with D possibly being TRBD1 (6 bases). The CDR3 extends over 17 amino acids. Germline V gene data show CDR1 as WNHNN and CDR2 as SYGVQD (reference sequence). V was cut by 3 bases and J by 6 bases, with 21 bases left in between. Written as DNA, the CDR3 is TGCGCCAGCAGTGACTCTCAGGGGACCCCACCGGGTCAGCCCCAGCATTTT. Residues: CASSDSQGTPPGQPQHF.

CDR3 bases: TGTGCCAGCAGCTCGGGGGGGGGACTAGGTATCCATGAGCAGTTCTTC. This gives the protein CASSSGGGLGIHEQFF. The chain joins TRBV7-6 to TRBJ2-1; 8 nucleotides match TRBD2. CDR1 SGHVS and CDR2 FNYEAQ come from the germline V gene. The CDR3 runs to 16 residues. The trim removed 4 bases at V and 8 bases at J, leaving 13 bases unmatched.

V and J are TRBV5-4 and TRBJ1-2; D might be TRBD1 (5 bases). The CDR3 has 14 residues. From germline, CDR1 is SGHNT and CDR2 YYREEE (reference sequence). The V end lost 0 bases, the J end lost 5 bases, and 11 bases lay between the germline ends. The CDR3 sequence is CASSLAPGGYGYTF. CDR3 nucleotides: TGTGCCAGCAGCTTGGCCCCGGGGGGATATGGCTACACCTTC. Together with reference TRBV5-4 and TRBJ1-2, the CDR3 gives the full variable domain: ETGVTQSPTHLIKTRGQQVTLRCSSQSGHNTVSWYQQALGQGPQFIFQYYREEENGRGNFPPRFSGLQFPNYSSELNVNALELDDSALYLCASSLAPGGYGYTFGSGTRLTVV.

The chain combines TRBV11-2 with TRBJ2-1; TRBD1 might be the D (5 bases). Germline assignment: CDR1 SGHAT and CDR2 FQNNGV. The CDR3 has 17 amino acids. Trimming took off 5 bases at V and 7 bases at J, with 24 bases between the two ends. In DNA, the CDR3 is TGTGCCAGCAGCCTGGCCCTCGCCGTCAGGGCTACGAATGAGCAGTTCTTC. Protein sequence: CASSLALAVRATNEQFF.

The rearrangement joins TRBV28 to TRBJ1-5; perhaps TRBD1 as D (5 bases). The length of the CDR3 is 14 residues. In germline, CDR1 is MDHEN, CDR2 SYDVKM. The V and J ends lost 3 bases and 1 base respectively, with 7 bases between them. The CDR3 DNA is TGTGCCAGCAGTTTGGGGGGAAGCAATCAGCCCCAGCATTTT. This sequence encodes CASSLGGSNQPQHF.

The rearrangement joins TRBV9 to TRBJ2-1; TRBD1 aligns across 10 bases. CDR1 and CDR2 (germline): SGDLS, YYNGEE. This CDR3 is 18 amino acids long. Trimming took 4 bases from V and 5 from J; bases not matched to a gene: 15. The CDR3 DNA sequence: TGTGCCAGCAGCTCGTCCCGCCGGGACAGGGGAGAGAACAATGAGCAGTTCTTC. The encoded protein is CASSSSRRDRGENNEQFF.

The rearrangement joins TRBV4-2 to TRBJ2-1, with D possibly TRBD1 on 6 matching bases. CDR3 length: 14 residues. Germline lookup yields CDR1 LGHNA and CDR2 YNFKEQ. Trimming pared 1 base from V and 5 bases from J, leaving 9 bases between. The CDR3 loop is CASSQVTGHNEQFF. For the CDR3, the DNA is TGTGCCAGCAGCCAAGTGACAGGCCACAATGAGCAGTTCTTC.

This chain joins TRBV5-6 and TRBJ1-2, with a tentative D call TRBD1 (6 bases). The V end lost 4 bases, the J end lost 4 bases, and 17 bases lay between the germline ends. The CDR3 sequence is 15 residues long. Germline V gene data show CDR1 as SGHDT and CDR2 as YYEEEE. CDR3 DNA sequence: TGTGCCAGCAGCGGGGGGGGACAACCTATCTATGGCTACACCTTC. Protein: CASSGGGQPIYGYTF.

The chain combines TRBV19 with TRBJ2-4, with D tentatively TRBD1 (6 bases). Trimming stripped 6 bases from V and 2 bases from J, with 14 bases between. The CDR3 runs to 15 residues. Looked up from germline, CDR1 is LNHDA and CDR2 is SQIVND (reference sequence). The CDR3 protein is CASSSIQGPKNIQYF. The DNA of the CDR3 is TGTGCCAGTAGCTCTATACAGGGTCCCAAAAACATTCAGTACTTC.

The chain uses TRBV4-1 and TRBJ2-5; 9 bases line up with TRBD2. There are 21 residues in the CDR3. V lost 1 base to trimming and J lost 1 base; unmatched junction nucleotides: 19. Per germline, CDR1 MGHRA and CDR2 YSYEKL. Here the CDR3 DNA reads TGCGCCAGCAGCCAAGGGGTCTTGGCGGGGGGGCCCCGCATTATCCAAGAGACCCAGTACTTC. Amino acids: CASSQGVLAGGPRIIQETQYF.

This clone appeared a few times. The chain combines TRBV19 with TRBJ1-4, with TRBD1 matching over 8 bases. Germline assignment: CDR1 LNHDA and CDR2 SQIVND (reference sequence). This CDR3 has 16 residues. Trimming cost V 5 bases and J 8 bases; bases outside gene matches: 13. CDR3 amino acids: CASSPGPGQAREKLFF. The CDR3 region has the DNA TGTGCCAGTAGTCCTGGGCCGGGACAGGCGAGGGAAAAACTGTTTTTT.

This chain links TRBV7-2 with TRBJ1-5; D uncertain. V lost 5 bases to trimming and J lost 3 bases, with 5 bases between them. CDR3 length: 12 amino acids. Germline CDR1 reads SGHTA; CDR2 reads FQGNSA. CDR3 coding DNA: TGTGCCAGCAGCCCAAACAATCAGCCCCAGCATTTT. Protein: CASSPNNQPQHF. The full variable domain, with the rest looked up from reference TRBV7-2 and TRBJ1-5, is GAGVSQSPSNKVTEKGKDVELRCDPISGHTALYWYRQSLGQGLEFLIYFQGNSAPDKSGLPSDRFSAERTGGSVSTLTIQRTQQEDSAVYLCASSPNNQPQHFGDGTRLSIL.

The V gene is TRBV14, the J gene TRBJ2-3, with D possibly matching TRBD1 (5 bases). The CDR3 covers 14 residues. Germline-derived CDR1 and CDR2 are SGHDN and FVKESK. V lost 1 base to trimming and J lost 5 bases, with 10 bases between them. The CDR3 is CASSQGWGGDTQYF. In DNA, the CDR3 is TGTGCCAGCAGCCAAGGGTGGGGCGGAGATACGCAGTATTTT.

The gene calls are TRBV5-1 and TRBJ1-1; tentative D call: TRBD1 (5 bases). Germline lookup yields CDR1 SGHRS and CDR2 YFSETQ. This CDR3 region has 14 residues. V was cut by 3 bases and J by 1 base, with 10 bases left in between. The CDR3 sequence is CASSSNTGNTEAFF. The DNA of the CDR3 is TGCGCCAGCAGCTCGAACACAGGGAACACTGAAGCTTTCTTT.

The J gene is TRBJ2-5, the V gene TRBV6-5; D may be TRBD1 (5 bases). Germline V gives CDR1 MNHEY, CDR2 SVGAGI. This CDR3 is 16 amino acids long. Trimming removed 3 bases at V and 3 bases at J, with 17 bases between. In DNA, the CDR3 is TGTGCCAGCAGTTATCACCCAGGACAAGGGGAAGAGACCCAGTACTTC. Translated, it gives CASSYHPGQGEETQYF.

This clone was detected once. The chain employs TRBV6-6 and TRBJ1-5; possibly TRBD1 for D (6 bases). The CDR3 spans 14 residues. The V and J ends lost 2 bases and 1 base respectively, with 6 bases between them. In germline, CDR1 is MNHNY, CDR2 SVGAGI (reference sequence). CDR3 sequence (DNA): TGTGCCAGCAGTTACAGGGGGAGCAATCAGCCCCAGCATTTT. This translates into CASSYRGSNQPQHF.

The V call is TRBV6-1, the J call TRBJ1-1; 8 bases are a match to TRBD1. Losses at the gene ends were 5 bases for V and 10 bases for J; bases not matched to a gene: 6. From germline, CDR1 is MNHNS and CDR2 SASEGT. CDR3 length: 12 amino acids. The CDR3 DNA is TGTGCCAGCAGTAGACAGGGGTTTGGAGCTTTCTTT. It specifies CASSRQGFGAFF.

The rearrangement uses TRBV10-3 and TRBJ1-2, with D possibly matching TRBD1 (6 bases). V was pared by 7 bases and J by 8 bases, with 17 bases between. CDR1 is ENHRY and CDR2 is SYGVKD in the germline V gene. The length of the CDR3 is 13 residues. The CDR3 DNA reads TGTGCCATCAAGGCAGGGGATGGGAAAGGCTACACCTTC. Amino acid sequence: CAIKAGDGKGYTF.

There are a few counts of this clone. The V and J genes are TRBV4-1 and TRBJ1-6; D gene ambiguous. The CDR3 is 20 amino acids. V gave up 3 bases and J gave up 7 bases, with 28 bases separating them. The germline V gene encodes CDR1 MGHRA and CDR2 YSYEKL. In nucleotides, the CDR3 is TGCGCCAGCAGCCAGGGTCCTCTCTCTGGGTCGGGGAAGAAGAATTCACCCCTCCACTTT. It translates to CASSQGPLSGSGKKNSPLHF.

The chain joins TRBV7-9 to TRBJ1-1; 7 bases agree with TRBD1. Trimming took 5 bases from V and 1 from J; bases not matched to a gene: 7. This CDR3 region has 15 residues. From germline, CDR1 is SEHNR and CDR2 FQNEAQ (reference sequence). The CDR3 spells CASSRPGTANTEAFF. The CDR3 DNA reads TGTGCCAGCAGCCGACCCGGGACAGCGAACACTGAAGCTTTCTTT.

The rearrangement links TRBV7-9 to TRBJ2-1; 7 positions agree with TRBD1. The length of the CDR3 is 16 residues. V lost 3 bases to trimming and J lost 1 base; unmatched junction nucleotides: 6. The germline V gene encodes CDR1 SEHNR and CDR2 FQNEAQ (reference sequence). CDR3 DNA: TGTGCCAGCAGCTTCAGGGGGTCCCTTTCCTACAATGAGCAGTTCTTC. This encodes CASSFRGSLSYNEQFF.

This chain connects TRBV19 to TRBJ2-3; D is perhaps TRBD1 (8 bases). CDR1 LNHDA and CDR2 SQIVND come from the germline V gene (reference sequence). V gave up 5 bases and J gave up 5 bases, with 32 bases separating them. The CDR3 sequence is 20 residues long. CDR3: CASSAPIRGRGREKGDTQYF. For the CDR3, the DNA is TGTGCCAGTAGTGCTCCAATCAGGGGGCGCGGGCGGGAGAAAGGAGATACGCAGTATTTT.

The V gene is TRBV10-3, the J gene TRBJ1-1; 8 nucleotides align to TRBD1. CDR3 size: 13 residues. CDR1 is ENHRY and CDR2 is SYGVKD in the germline V gene. The V gene end was trimmed by 10 bases and the J gene end by 2 bases; junction bases not matched to a gene: 6. This CDR3 is CANGQGINTEAFF. CDR3 nucleotides: TGTGCCAATGGACAGGGTATCAACACTGAAGCTTTCTTT.

The chain joins TRBV5-1 to TRBJ2-6; TRBD1 matches 9 bases. V lost 0 bases, J lost 0 bases, and 7 bases stayed unmatched. CDR3 size: 19 residues. The germline CDR1 and CDR2 sequences are SGHRS and YFSETQ. CDR3 nucleotide sequence: TGCGCCAGCAGCTTGGAACGACAGGGGGTTTACTCTGGGGCCAACGTCCTGACTTTC. This sequence encodes CASSLERQGVYSGANVLTF.

The genes are TRBV6-6 and TRBJ1-2; the D gene is possibly TRBD1 (5 bases). CDR3 length: 14 residues. Trimming shortened V by 2 bases and J by 4 bases, and 11 bases separated the two germline ends. Germline CDR1 and CDR2: MNHNY and SVGAGI (reference sequence). The CDR3, as DNA: TGTGCCAGCAGTTACACGGACATATCCTATGGCTACACCTTC. It specifies CASSYTDISYGYTF.

This chain uses TRBV5-1 with TRBJ2-2; TRBD2 might be the D (6 bases). The CDR3 sequence is 14 residues long. Germline assignment: CDR1 SGHRS and CDR2 YFSETQ. The V end lost 3 bases, the J end lost 7 bases, and 13 bases lay between the germline ends. The CDR3 is CASSSSSVLGELFF. In DNA form, the CDR3 reads TGCGCCAGCAGCTCCTCTAGCGTTCTCGGGGAGCTGTTTTTT.

The chain employs TRBV7-9 and TRBJ2-1, with TRBD1 as a possible D gene (5 bases). CDR3 length equals 12 residues. The V gene lost 2 bases and the J gene lost 8 bases, with 7 bases spanning the gap. Germline CDR1 SEHNR, CDR2 FQNEAQ (reference sequence). In DNA form, the CDR3 reads TGTGCCAGCAGCTTACAGGGTTATGAGCAGTTCTTC. Translation: CASSLQGYEQFF.